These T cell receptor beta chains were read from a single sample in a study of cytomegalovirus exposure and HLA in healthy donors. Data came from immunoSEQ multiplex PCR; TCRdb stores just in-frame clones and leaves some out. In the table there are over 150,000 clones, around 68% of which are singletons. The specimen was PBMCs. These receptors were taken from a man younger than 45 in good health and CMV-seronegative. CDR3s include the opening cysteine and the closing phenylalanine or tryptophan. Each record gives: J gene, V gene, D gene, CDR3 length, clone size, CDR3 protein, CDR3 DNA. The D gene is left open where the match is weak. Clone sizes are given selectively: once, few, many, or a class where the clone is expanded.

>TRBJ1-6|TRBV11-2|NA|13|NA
CASSFGRNSPLHF
TGTGCCAGCAGCTTTGGCCGAAATTCACCCCTCCACTTT
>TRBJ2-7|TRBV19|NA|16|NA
CASKPRLSDTAYEQYF
TGTGCCAGTAAGCCCCGCCTATCCGACACCGCCTACGAGCAGTACTTC
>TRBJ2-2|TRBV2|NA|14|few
CASGVGGNTGELFF
TGTGCCAGCGGCGTCGGCGGTAACACCGGGGAGCTGTTTTTT
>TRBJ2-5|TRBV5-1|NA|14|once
CASSWTLDQEIQYF
TGCGCCAGCAGCTGGACTTTAGACCAAGAGATCCAGTACTTC
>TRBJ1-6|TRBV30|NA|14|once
CAWMKGAYNSPLHF
TGTGCCTGGATGAAAGGGGCCTATAATTCACCCCTCCACTTT
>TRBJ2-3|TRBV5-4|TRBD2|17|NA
CASSFGTSGGAGDTQYF
TGTGCCAGCAGCTTTGGGACTAGCGGGGGGGCCGGAGATACGCAGTATTTT
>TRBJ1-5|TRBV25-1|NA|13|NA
CASSEQGNQPQHF
TGTGCCAGCAGTGAACAGGGCAATCAGCCCCAGCATTTT
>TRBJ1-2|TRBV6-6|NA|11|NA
CASSRQDGYTF
TGTGCCAGCAGCAGACAGGATGGCTACACCTTC
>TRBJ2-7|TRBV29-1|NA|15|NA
CSASIHQGIPYEQYF
TGCAGCGCTTCAATTCACCAGGGTATTCCCTACGAGCAGTACTTC
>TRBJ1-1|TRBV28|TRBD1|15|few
CASSRPGQTNTEAFF
TGTGCCAGCAGTAGGCCGGGACAGACGAACACTGAAGCTTTCTTT
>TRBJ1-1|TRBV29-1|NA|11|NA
CSVGKNTEAFF
TGCAGCGTTGGTAAGAACACTGAAGCTTTCTTT
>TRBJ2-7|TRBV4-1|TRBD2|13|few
CASSQLAGGSQYF
TGCGCCAGCAGCCAACTAGCGGGGGGTTCCCAGTACTTC
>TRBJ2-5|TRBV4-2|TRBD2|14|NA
CASSRLADQETQYF
TGTGCCAGCAGCCGCCTAGCGGATCAAGAGACCCAGTACTTC
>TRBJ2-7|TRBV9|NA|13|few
CASSVGSRDGQYF
TGTGCCAGCAGCGTAGGGTCTCGAGATGGGCAGTACTTC